The rows below give T cell receptor beta chains drawn from one sample of a study of cytomegalovirus exposure and HLA in healthy donors. The method was immunoSEQ multiplex PCR; TCRdb's version includes in-frame clones alone and lacks a portion of them. The repertoire includes around 300,000 clones, 84% of them detected once, and about 2% sits in the top ten. Sequencing input: PBMCs. These TCRs come from a woman aged 40 to 50 in good health and CMV-seropositive. Both conserved end residues are part of each CDR3. The D gene is left open where the match is weak. Rows may omit the clone size; those that give it use once, few, many or a size class.

clone size: .
D gene: .
V gene: TRBV28
J gene: TRBJ1-2
CDR3 protein: CASSFWGRSGGYTF
CDR3 DNA: TGTGCCAGCAGCTTCTGGGGGCGGAGTGGCGGCTACACCTTC

clone size: .
D gene: TRBD1
V gene: TRBV7-9
J gene: TRBJ1-3
CDR3 protein: CASSLADRVHTIYF
CDR3 DNA: TGTGCCAGCAGCTTAGCGGACAGGGTCCACACCATATATTTT

clone size: once
D gene: TRBD1
V gene: TRBV28
J gene: TRBJ1-1
CDR3 protein: CASSLQGESTEAFF
CDR3 DNA: TGTGCCAGCAGTTTGCAGGGGGAGAGCACTGAAGCTTTCTTT

clone size: .
D gene: .
V gene: TRBV27
J gene: TRBJ1-5
CDR3 protein: CASSLTGRASGPQHF
CDR3 DNA: TGTGCCAGCAGTCTAACGGGTAGAGCGTCGGGGCCCCAGCATTTT

clone size: .
D gene: .
V gene: TRBV19
J gene: TRBJ1-6
CDR3 protein: CASKTGTLNSPLHF
CDR3 DNA: TGTGCCAGTAAAACCGGGACACTGAATTCACCCCTCCACTTT

clone size: .
D gene: TRBD2
V gene: TRBV11-2
J gene: TRBJ2-1
CDR3 protein: CASSLPTSGAYNEQFF
CDR3 DNA: TGTGCCAGCAGCTTACCAACTAGCGGGGCATACAATGAGCAGTTCTTC

clone size: few
D gene: .
V gene: TRBV2
J gene: TRBJ1-1
CDR3 protein: CASSKNTEAFF
CDR3 DNA: TGTGCCAGCAGCAAGAACACTGAAGCTTTCTTT

clone size: .
D gene: .
V gene: TRBV11-3
J gene: TRBJ2-2
CDR3 protein: CASSLDLAVNTGELFF
CDR3 DNA: TGTGCCAGCAGCTTAGATCTAGCAGTGAACACCGGGGAGCTGTTTTTT

clone size: once
D gene: TRBD1
V gene: TRBV11-2
J gene: TRBJ1-1
CDR3 protein: CASSLDDREGAGEAFF
CDR3 DNA: TGTGCCAGCAGCTTAGATGATCGGGAGGGGGCCGGTGAAGCTTTCTTT

clone size: .
D gene: .
V gene: TRBV27
J gene: TRBJ1-1
CDR3 protein: CASSFQGKVTEAFF
CDR3 DNA: TGTGCCAGCAGTTTCCAGGGGAAGGTCACTGAAGCTTTCTTT

clone size: .
D gene: TRBD1
V gene: TRBV18
J gene: TRBJ1-1
CDR3 protein: CASSPLSGTGINTEAFF
CDR3 DNA: TGTGCCAGCTCACCCCTTTCCGGGACAGGGATTAACACTGAAGCTTTCTTT

clone size: .
D gene: TRBD2
V gene: TRBV7-2
J gene: TRBJ2-2
CDR3 protein: CASSLGTSVNTGELFF
CDR3 DNA: TGTGCCAGCAGCTTAGGGACTAGCGTGAACACCGGGGAGCTGTTTTTT

clone size: .
D gene: TRBD2
V gene: TRBV7-6
J gene: TRBJ2-7
CDR3 protein: CASSDGTSGREQYF
CDR3 DNA: TGTGCCAGCAGCGACGGGACTAGCGGGAGGGAGCAGTACTTC

clone size: .
D gene: TRBD2
V gene: TRBV27
J gene: TRBJ2-7
CDR3 protein: CASSLAGEDSYEQYF
CDR3 DNA: TGTGCCAGCAGTTTAGCGGGAGAGGACTCCTACGAGCAGTACTTC

clone size: .
D gene: .
V gene: TRBV7-9
J gene: TRBJ2-1
CDR3 protein: CASSLFFGDEQFF
CDR3 DNA: TGTGCCAGCAGCTTATTTTTTGGAGATGAGCAGTTCTTC

clone size: .
D gene: TRBD1
V gene: TRBV5-1
J gene: TRBJ2-7
CDR3 protein: CASSGEGDRGGYEQYF
CDR3 DNA: TGCGCCAGCAGCGGGGAGGGAGACAGGGGGGGCTACGAGCAGTACTTC

clone size: .
D gene: TRBD1
V gene: TRBV18
J gene: TRBJ1-4
CDR3 protein: CASSPPGTGKNEKLFF
CDR3 DNA: TGTGCCAGCTCACCACCCGGGACAGGAAAGAACGAAAAACTGTTTTTT

clone size: .
D gene: .
V gene: TRBV19
J gene: TRBJ1-2
CDR3 protein: CASSVQGINYGYTF
CDR3 DNA: TGTGCCAGTAGTGTCCAGGGTATTAACTATGGCTACACCTTC